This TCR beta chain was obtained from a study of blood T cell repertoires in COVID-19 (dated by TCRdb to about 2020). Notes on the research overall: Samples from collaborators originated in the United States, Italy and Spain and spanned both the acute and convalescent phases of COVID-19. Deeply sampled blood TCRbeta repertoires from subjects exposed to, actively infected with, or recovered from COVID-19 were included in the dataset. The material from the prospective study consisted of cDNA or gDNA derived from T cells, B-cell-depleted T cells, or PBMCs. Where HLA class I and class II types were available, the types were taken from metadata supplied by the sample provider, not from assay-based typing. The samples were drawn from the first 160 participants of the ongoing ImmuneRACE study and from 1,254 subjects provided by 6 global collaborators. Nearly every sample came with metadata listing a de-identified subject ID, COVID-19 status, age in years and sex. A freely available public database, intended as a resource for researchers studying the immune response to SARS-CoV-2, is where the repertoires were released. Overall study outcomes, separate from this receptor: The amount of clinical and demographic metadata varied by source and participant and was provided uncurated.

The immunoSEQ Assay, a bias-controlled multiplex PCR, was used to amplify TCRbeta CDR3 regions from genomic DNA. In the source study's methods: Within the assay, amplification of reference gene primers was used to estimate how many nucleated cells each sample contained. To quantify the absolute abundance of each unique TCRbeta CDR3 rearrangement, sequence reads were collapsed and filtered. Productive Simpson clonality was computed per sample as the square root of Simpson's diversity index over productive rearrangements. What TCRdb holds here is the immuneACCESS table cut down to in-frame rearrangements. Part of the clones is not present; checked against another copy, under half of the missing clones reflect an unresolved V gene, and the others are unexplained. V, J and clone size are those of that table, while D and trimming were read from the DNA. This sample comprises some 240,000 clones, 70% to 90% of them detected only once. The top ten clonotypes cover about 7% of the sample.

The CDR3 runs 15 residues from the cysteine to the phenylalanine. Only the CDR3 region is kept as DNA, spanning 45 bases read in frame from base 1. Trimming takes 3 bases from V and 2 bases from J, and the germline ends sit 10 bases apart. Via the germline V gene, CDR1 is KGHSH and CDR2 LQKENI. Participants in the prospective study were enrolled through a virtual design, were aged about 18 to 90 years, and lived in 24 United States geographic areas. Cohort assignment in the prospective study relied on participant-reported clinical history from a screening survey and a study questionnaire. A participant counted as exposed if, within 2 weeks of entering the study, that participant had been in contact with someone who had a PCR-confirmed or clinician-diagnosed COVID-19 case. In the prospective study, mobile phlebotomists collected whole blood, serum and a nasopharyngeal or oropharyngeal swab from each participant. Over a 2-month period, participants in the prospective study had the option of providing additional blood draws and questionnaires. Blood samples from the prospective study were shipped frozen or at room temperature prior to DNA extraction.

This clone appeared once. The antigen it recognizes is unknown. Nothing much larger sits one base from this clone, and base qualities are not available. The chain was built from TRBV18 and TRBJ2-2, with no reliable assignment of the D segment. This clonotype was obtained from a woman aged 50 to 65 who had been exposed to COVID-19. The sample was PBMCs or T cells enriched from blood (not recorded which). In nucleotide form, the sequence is TGTGCCAGCTCACCCACTATAAGCAACACCGGGGAGCTGTTTTTT. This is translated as CASSPTISNTGELFF.